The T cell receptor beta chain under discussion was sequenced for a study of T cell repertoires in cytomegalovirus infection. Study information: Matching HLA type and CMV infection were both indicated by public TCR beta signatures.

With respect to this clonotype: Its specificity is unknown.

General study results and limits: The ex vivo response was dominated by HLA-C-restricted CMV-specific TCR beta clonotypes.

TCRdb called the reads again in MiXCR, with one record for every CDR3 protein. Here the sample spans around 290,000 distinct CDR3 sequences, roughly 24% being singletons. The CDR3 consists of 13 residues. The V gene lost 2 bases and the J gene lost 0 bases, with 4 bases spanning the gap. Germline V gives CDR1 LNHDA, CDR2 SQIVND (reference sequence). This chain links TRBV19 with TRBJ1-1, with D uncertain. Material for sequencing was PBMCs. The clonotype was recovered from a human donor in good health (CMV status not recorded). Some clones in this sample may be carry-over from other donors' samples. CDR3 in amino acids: CASSIFVNTEAFF. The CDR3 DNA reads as TGTGCCAGTAGTATATTTGTGAACACTGAAGCTTTCTTT. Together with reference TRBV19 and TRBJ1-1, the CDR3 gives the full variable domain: DGGITQSPKYLFRKEGQNVTLSCEQNLNHDAMYWYRQDPGQGLRLIYYSQIVNDFQKGDIAEGYSVSREKKESFPLTVTSAQKNPTAFYLCASSIFVNTEAFFGQGTRLTVV.